The clone carrying this TCR beta chain was observed many times. Time point defined: patch test 1, 2 weeks after DPC sensitization. Treatment in this sample: therapeutic diphenylcyclopropenone sensitization with weekly scalp DPC. V lost 8 bases to trimming and J lost 7 bases; unmatched junction nucleotides: 8. The CDR3 is made up of 13 amino acids. Germline CDR1 and CDR2: SQVTM and ANQGSEA. The sample comes from a study of human T cells and chemical hapten exposure. TCRdb ran MiXCR on the RACE reads and lists one entry per CDR3 protein. The table lists about 380,000 distinct CDR3 sequences, 4.8% of them singletons.

The V and J genes are TRBV29-1 and TRBJ2-3; 11 positions match TRBD2. Sequences were derived from whole blood, sampled in connection with sensitization to the hapten diphenylcyclopropenone (DPC). The TCR was taken from a woman aged 45 to 65 with alopecia areata. Some clones in this sample may be carry-over from other donors' samples. CDR3 region: CSSLAGGPNTQYF. CDR3 coding DNA: TGCAGCTCCTTAGCGGGAGGGCCAAATACGCAGTATTTT.